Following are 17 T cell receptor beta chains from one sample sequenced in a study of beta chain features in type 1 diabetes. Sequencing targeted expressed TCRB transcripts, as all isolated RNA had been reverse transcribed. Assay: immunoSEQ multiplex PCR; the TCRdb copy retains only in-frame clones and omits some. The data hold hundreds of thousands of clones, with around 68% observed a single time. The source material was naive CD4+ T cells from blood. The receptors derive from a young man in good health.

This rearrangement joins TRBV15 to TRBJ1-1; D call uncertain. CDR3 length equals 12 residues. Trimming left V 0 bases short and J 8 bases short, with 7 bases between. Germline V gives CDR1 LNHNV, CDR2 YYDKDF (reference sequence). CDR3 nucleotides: TGTGCCACCAGCAGAGATAACCTAGAAGCTTTCTTT. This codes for CATSRDNLEAFF.

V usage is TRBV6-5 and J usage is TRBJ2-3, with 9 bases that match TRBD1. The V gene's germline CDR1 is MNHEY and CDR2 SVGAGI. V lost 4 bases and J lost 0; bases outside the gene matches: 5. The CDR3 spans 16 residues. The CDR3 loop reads CASSSPGTGSTDTQYF. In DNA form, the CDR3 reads TGTGCCAGCAGTTCCCCCGGGACAGGGAGCACAGATACGCAGTATTTT.

The CDR3 protein is CASSTTSGPSDTQYF. The CDR3 DNA reads as TGTGCCAGCAGCACCACCAGCGGACCCTCAGATACGCAGTATTTT. The gene calls are TRBV5-6 and TRBJ2-3; D may be TRBD2 (5 bases). V lost 4 bases to trimming and J lost 4 bases, with 16 bases between them. CDR3 length: 15 residues. CDR1 and CDR2 from the germline V gene are SGHDT and YYEEEE.

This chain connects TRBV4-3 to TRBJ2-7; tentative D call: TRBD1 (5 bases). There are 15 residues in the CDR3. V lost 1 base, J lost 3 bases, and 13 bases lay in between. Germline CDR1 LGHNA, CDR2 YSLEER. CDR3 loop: CASSQAAGFDYEQYF. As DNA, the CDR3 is TGCGCCAGCAGCCAAGCCGCAGGGTTCGACTACGAGCAGTACTTC.

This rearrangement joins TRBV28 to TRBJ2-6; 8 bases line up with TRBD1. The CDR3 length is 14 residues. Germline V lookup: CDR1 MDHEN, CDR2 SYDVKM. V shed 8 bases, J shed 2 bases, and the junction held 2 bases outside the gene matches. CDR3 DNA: TGTGCCAGCTGGACAGGGCCTGGGGCCAACGTCCTGACTTTC. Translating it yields CASWTGPGANVLTF.

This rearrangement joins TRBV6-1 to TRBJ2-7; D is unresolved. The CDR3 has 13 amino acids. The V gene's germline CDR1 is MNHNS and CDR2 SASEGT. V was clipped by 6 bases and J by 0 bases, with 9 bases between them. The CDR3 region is CASSTQPSYEQYF. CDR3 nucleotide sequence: TGTGCCAGCAGCACACAACCCTCCTACGAGCAGTACTTC.

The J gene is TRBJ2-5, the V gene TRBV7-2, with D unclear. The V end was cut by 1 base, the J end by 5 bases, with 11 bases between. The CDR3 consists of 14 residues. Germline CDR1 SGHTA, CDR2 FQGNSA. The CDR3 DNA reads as TGTGCCAGCAGCTTAGGGCGCGGCGCGGAGACCCAGTACTTC. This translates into CASSLGRGAETQYF.

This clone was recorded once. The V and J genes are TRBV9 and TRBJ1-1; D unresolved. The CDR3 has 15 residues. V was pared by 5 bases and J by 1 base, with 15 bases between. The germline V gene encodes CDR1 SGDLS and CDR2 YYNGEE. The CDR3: CASRPDEWRNTEAFF. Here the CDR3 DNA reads TGTGCCAGCAGGCCCGATGAGTGGCGGAACACTGAAGCTTTCTTT.

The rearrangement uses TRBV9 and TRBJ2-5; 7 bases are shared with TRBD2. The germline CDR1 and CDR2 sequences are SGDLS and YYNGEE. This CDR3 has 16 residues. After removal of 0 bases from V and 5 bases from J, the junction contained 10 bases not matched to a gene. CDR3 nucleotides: TGTGCCAGCAGCGTAGCTAGGGCGGGAGCTCAGGAGACCCAGTACTTC. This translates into CASSVARAGAQETQYF. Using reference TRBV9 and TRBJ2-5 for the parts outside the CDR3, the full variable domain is DSGVTQTPKHLITATGQRVTLRCSPRSGDLSVYWYQQSLDQGLQFLIQYYNGEERAKGNILERFSAQQFPDLHSELNLSSLELGDSALYFCASSVARAGAQETQYFGPGTRLLVL.

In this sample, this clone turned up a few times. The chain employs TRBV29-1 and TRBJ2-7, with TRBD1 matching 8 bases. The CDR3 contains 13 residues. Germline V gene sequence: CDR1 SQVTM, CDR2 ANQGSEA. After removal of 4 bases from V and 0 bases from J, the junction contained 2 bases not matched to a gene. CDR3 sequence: CSVGGQASYEQYF. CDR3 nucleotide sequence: TGCAGCGTTGGGGGACAGGCCTCCTACGAGCAGTACTTC.

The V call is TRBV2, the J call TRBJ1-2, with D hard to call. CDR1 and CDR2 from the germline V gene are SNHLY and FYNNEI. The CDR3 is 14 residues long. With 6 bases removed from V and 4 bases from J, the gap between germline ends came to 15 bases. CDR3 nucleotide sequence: TGTGCCAGCAGATCACAAGGGATAGGCTATGGCTACACCTTC. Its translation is CASRSQGIGYGYTF.

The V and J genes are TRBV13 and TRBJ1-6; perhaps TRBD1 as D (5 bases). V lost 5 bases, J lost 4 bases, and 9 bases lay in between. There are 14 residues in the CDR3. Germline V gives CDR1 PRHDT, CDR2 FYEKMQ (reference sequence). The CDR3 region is CASSRDGYNSPLHF. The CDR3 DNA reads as TGTGCCAGCAGCAGGGACGGATATAATTCACCCCTCCACTTT.

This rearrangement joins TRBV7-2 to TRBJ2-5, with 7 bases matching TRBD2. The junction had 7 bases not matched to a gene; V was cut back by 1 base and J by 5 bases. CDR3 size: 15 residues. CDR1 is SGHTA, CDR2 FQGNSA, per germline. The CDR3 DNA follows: TGTGCCAGCAGCTTAGGACAGCGGGAAGGGGAGACCCAGTACTTC. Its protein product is CASSLGQREGETQYF. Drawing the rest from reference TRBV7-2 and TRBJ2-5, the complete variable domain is GAGVSQSPSNKVTEKGKDVELRCDPISGHTALYWYRQSLGQGLEFLIYFQGNSAPDKSGLPSDRFSAERTGGSVSTLTIQRTQQEDSAVYLCASSLGQREGETQYFGPGTRLLVL.

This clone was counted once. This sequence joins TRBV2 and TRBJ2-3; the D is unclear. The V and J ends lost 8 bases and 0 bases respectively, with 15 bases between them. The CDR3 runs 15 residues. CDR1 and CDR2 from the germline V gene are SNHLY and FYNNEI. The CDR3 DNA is TGTGCCAGCGGGAAGGAACTACCTAGCACAGATACGCAGTATTTT. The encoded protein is CASGKELPSTDTQYF.

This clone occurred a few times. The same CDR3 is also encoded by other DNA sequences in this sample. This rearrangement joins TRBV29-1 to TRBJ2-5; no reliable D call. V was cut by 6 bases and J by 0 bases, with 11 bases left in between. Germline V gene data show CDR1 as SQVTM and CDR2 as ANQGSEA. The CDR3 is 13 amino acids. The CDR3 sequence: CSVVGRYQETQYF. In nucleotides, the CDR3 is TGCAGCGTCGTCGGTCGCTACCAAGAGACCCAGTACTTC.

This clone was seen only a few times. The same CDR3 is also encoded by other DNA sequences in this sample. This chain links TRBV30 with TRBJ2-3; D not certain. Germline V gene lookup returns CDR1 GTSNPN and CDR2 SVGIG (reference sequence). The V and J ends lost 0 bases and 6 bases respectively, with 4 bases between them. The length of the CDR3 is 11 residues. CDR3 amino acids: CAWSVEDTQYF. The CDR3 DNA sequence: TGTGCCTGGAGTGTCGAGGATACGCAGTATTTT.

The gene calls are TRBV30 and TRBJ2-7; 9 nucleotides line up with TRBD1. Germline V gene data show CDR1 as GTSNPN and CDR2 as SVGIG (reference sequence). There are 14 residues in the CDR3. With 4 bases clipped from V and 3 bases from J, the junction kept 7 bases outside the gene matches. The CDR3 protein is CAWIRRQGGYEQYF. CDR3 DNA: TGTGCCTGGATCCGAAGACAGGGGGGCTACGAGCAGTACTTC.